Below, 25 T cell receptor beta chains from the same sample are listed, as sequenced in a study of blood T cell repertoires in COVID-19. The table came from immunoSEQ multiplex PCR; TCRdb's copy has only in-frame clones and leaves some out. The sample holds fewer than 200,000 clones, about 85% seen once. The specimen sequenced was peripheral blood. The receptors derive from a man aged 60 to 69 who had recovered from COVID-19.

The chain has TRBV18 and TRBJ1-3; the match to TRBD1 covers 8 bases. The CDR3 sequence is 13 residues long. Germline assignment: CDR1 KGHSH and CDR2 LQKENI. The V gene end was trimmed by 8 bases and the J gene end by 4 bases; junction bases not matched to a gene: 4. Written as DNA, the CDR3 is TGTGCCAGCAGACAGGGGCTCGGAAACACCATATATTTT. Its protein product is CASRQGLGNTIYF. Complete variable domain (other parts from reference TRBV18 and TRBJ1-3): NAGVMQNPRHLVRRRGQEARLRCSPMKGHSHVYWYRQLPEEGLKFMVYLQKENIIDESGMPKERFSAEFPKEGPSILRIQQVVRGDSAAYFCASRQGLGNTIYFGEGSWLTVV.

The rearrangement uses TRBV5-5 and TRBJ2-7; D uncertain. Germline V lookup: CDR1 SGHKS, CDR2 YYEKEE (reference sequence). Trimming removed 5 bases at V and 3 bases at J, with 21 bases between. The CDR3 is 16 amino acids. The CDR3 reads CASSTTHDPRHYEQYF. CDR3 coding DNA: TGTGCCAGCAGTACTACCCACGACCCCCGGCACTACGAGCAGTACTTC.

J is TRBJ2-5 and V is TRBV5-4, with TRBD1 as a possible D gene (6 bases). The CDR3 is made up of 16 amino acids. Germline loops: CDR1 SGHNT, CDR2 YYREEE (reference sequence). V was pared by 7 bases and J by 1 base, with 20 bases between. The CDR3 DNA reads TGTGCCAGCCAGCCTGCGACCAACAGGGCCCAAGAGACCCAGTACTTC. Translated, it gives CASQPATNRAQETQYF.

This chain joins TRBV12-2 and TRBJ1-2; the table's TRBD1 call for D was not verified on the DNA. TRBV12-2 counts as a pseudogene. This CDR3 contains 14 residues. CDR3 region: CASRFPRSLGGYTF. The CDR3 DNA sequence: TGTGCAAGTCGCTTTCCCCGATCGCTGGGCGGCTACACCTTC.

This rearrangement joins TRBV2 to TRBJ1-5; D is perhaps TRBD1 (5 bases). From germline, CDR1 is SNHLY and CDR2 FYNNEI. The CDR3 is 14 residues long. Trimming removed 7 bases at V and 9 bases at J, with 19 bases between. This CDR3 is CASMDRDRGRPQHF. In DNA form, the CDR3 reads TGTGCCAGCATGGACCGCGACCGGGGGAGGCCCCAGCATTTT. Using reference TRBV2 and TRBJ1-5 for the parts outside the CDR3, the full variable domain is EPEVTQTPSHQVTQMGQEVILRCVPISNHLYFYWYRQILGQKVEFLVSFYNNEISEKSEIFDDQFSVERPDGSNFTLKIRSTKLEDSAMYFCASMDRDRGRPQHFGDGTRLSIL.

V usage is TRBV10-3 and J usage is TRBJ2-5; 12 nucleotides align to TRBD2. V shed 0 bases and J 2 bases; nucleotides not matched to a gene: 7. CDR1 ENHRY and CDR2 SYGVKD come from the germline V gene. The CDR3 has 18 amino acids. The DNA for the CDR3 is TGTGCCATCAGTGAGTCAGCGCCCGGACTAGCGGGGCAAGAGACCCAGTACTTC. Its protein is CAISESAPGLAGQETQYF.

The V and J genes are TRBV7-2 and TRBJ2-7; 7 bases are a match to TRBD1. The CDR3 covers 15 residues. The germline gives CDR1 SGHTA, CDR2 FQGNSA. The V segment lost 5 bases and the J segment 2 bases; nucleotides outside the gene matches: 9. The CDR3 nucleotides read TGTGCCAGCAGCCCTGGGCAGGGGGTTGCCTACGAGCAGTACTTC. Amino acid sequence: CASSPGQGVAYEQYF.

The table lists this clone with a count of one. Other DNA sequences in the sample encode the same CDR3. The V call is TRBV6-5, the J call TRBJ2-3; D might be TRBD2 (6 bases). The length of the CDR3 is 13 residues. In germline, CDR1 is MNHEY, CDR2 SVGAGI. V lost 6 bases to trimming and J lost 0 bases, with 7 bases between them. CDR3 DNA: TGTGCCAGCAGCGGGGGTAGCACAGATACGCAGTATTTT. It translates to CASSGGSTDTQYF.

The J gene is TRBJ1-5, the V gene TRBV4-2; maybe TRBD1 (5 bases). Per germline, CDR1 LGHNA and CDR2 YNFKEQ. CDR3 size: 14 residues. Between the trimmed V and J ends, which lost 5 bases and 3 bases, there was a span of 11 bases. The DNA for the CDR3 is TGTGCCAGCAGCAAGGGGATGCTCAATCAGCCCCAGCATTTT. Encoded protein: CASSKGMLNQPQHF.

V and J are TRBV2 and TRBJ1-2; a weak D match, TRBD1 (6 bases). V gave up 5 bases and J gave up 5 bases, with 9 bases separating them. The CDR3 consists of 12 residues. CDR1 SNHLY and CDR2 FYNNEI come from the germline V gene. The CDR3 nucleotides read TGTGCCAGCAGTCCCACAGGGTATGGCTACACCTTC. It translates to CASSPTGYGYTF. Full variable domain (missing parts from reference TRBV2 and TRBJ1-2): EPEVTQTPSHQVTQMGQEVILRCVPISNHLYFYWYRQILGQKVEFLVSFYNNEISEKSEIFDDQFSVERPDGSNFTLKIRSTKLEDSAMYFCASSPTGYGYTFGSGTRLTVV.

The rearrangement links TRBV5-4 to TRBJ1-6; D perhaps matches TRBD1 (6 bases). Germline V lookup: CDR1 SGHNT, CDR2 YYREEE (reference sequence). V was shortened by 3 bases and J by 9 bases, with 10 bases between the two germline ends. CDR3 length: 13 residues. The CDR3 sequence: CASSSQGFSPLHF. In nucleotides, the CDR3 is TGTGCCAGCAGCTCTCAGGGGTTTTCACCCCTCCACTTT.

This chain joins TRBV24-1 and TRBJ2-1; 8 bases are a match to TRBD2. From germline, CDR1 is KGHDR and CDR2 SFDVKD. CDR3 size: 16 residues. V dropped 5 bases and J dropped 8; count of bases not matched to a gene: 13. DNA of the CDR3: TGTGCCACCAGTGGGAGTACTAGCGGCCTGGGCCATGAGCAGTTCTTC. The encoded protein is CATSGSTSGLGHEQFF.

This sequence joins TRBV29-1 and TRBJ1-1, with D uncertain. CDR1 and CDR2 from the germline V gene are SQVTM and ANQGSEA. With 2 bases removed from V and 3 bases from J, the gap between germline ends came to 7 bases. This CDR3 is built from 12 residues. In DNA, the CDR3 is TGCAGCGTTGAACGGAGGGACACTGAAGCTTTCTTT. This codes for CSVERRDTEAFF.

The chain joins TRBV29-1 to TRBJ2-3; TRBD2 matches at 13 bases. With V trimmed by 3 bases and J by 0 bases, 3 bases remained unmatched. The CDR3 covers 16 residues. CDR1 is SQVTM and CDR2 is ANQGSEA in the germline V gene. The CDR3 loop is CSVDRGLAGSTDTQYF. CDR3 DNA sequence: TGCAGCGTTGATAGGGGACTAGCGGGGAGCACAGATACGCAGTATTTT.

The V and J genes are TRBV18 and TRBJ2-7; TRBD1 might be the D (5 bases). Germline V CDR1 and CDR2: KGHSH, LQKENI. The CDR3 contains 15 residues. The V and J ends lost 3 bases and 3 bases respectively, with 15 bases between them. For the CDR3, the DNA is TGTGCCAGCTCACCCCAGGACGGACAATTCTACGAGCAGTACTTC. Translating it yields CASSPQDGQFYEQYF. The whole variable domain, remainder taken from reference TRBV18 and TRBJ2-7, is NAGVMQNPRHLVRRRGQEARLRCSPMKGHSHVYWYRQLPEEGLKFMVYLQKENIIDESGMPKERFSAEFPKEGPSILRIQQVVRGDSAAYFCASSPQDGQFYEQYFGPGTRLTVT.

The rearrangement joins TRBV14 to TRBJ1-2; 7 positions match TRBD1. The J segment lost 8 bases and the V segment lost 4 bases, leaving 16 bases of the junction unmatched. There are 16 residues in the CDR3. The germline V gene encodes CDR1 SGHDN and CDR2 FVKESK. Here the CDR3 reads CASSLSLTGPRRGYTF. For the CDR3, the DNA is TGTGCCAGCAGCCTATCACTGACAGGGCCCCGTAGGGGCTACACCTTC.

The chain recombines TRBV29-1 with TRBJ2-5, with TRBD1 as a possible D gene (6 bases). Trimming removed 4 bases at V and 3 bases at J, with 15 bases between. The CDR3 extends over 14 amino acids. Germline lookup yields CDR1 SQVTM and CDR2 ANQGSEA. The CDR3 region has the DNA TGCAGCGTTGGTCCTCGGAACAGGGAAGAGACCCAGTACTTC. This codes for CSVGPRNREETQYF.

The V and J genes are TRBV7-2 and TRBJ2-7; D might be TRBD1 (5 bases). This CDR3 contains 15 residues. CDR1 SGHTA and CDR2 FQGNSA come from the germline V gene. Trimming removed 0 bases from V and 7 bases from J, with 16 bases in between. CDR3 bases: TGTGCCAGCAGCTTAGCGGGAACAGGAGTCCGGGAGCAGTACTTC. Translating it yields CASSLAGTGVREQYF.

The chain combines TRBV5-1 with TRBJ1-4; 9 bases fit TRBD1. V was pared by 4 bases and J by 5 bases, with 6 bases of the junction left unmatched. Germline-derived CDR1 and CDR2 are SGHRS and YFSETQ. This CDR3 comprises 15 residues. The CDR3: CASSPGTGPNEKLFF. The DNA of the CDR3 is TGCGCCAGCAGCCCTGGGACAGGGCCGAATGAAAAACTGTTTTTT.

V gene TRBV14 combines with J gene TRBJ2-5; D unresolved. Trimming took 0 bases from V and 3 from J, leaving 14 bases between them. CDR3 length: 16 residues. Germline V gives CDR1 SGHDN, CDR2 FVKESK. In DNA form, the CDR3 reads TGTGCCAGCAGCCAAGACGCCCGAGTCATAAAAGAGACCCAGTACTTC. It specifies CASSQDARVIKETQYF.

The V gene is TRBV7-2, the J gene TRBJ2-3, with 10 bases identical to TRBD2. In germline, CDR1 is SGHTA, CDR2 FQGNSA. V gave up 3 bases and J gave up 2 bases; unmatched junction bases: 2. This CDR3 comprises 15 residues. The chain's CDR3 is CASSFSGGHTDTQYF. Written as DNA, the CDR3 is TGTGCCAGCAGCTTTAGCGGGGGGCACACAGATACGCAGTATTTT.

The CDR3 is CASSLVAGTHSPLHF. CDR3 coding DNA: TGTGCCAGCAGCTTAGTAGCGGGGACCCATTCACCCCTCCACTTT. J is TRBJ1-6 and V is TRBV7-2; perhaps TRBD1 as D (5 bases). This CDR3 comprises 15 residues. The germline V gene has CDR1 SGHTA and CDR2 FQGNSA. Between the trimmed V and J ends, which lost 1 base and 8 bases, there was a span of 12 bases.

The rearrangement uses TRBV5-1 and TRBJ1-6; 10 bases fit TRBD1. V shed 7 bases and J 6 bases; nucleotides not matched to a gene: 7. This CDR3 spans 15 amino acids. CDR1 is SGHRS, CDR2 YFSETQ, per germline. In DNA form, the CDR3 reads TGCGCCAGCGAAGCGACAGGGGGCGGTAATTCACCCCTCCACTTT. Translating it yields CASEATGGGNSPLHF.

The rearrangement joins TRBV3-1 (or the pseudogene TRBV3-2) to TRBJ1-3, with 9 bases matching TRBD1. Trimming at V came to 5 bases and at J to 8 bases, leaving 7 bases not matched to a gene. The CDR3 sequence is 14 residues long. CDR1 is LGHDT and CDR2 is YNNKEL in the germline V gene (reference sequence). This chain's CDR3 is CASSAQGASDTIYF. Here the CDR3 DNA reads TGTGCCAGCAGCGCACAGGGGGCGTCAGACACCATATATTTT.

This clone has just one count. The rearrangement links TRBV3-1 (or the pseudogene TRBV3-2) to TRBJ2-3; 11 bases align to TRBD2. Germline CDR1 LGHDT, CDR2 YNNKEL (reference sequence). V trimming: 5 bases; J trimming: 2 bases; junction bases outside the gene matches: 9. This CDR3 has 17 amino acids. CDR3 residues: CASSDVGLAGPTDTQYF. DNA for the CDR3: TGTGCCAGCAGCGACGTCGGACTAGCGGGCCCCACAGATACGCAGTATTTT.